This passage covers 20 T cell receptor beta chains from one sample sequenced in a study of identifying expanded T cells in peripheral blood. Libraries were prepared by immunoSEQ multiplex PCR; TCRdb keeps only in-frame clonotypes and omits some of them. Among approximately 81,000 clones listed, roughly 89% were seen once. The sequenced material came from blood. The source of these receptors is a person between 18 and 70 years old in good health.

V and J are TRBV5-6 and TRBJ2-3; D unclear. In germline, CDR1 is SGHDT, CDR2 YYEEEE. The CDR3 is 14 amino acids. V was cut by 0 bases and J by 1 base, with 6 bases left in between. Here the CDR3 DNA reads TGTGCCAGCAGCTTGGACGGACGCACAGATACGCAGTATTTT. Residues: CASSLDGRTDTQYF.

This clone was recorded only once. The chain recombines TRBV11-2 with TRBJ1-1; 7 nucleotides agree with TRBD1. The CDR3 has 14 residues. The ends lost 5 bases at V and 4 bases at J; junction bases unmatched: 7. The germline V gene has CDR1 SGHAT and CDR2 FQNNGV. CDR3 residues: CASSLTGLGTEAFF. The CDR3 DNA reads TGTGCCAGCAGCCTGACAGGGTTGGGCACTGAAGCTTTCTTT.

The chain joins TRBV27 to TRBJ1-1, with TRBD1 identical over 7 bases. CDR1 MNHEY and CDR2 SMNVEV come from the germline V gene (reference sequence). Trimming removed 5 bases from V and 0 bases from J; junction bases left unmatched: 3. The CDR3 contains 14 residues. The DNA of the CDR3 is TGTGCCAGCAGTCGGGGACAGATGAACACTGAAGCTTTCTTT. Protein: CASSRGQMNTEAFF.

The CDR3 nucleotides read TGTGCCAGCAGCGAGGGTAGTGGGGTTTTGGAGCAGTACTTC. Translation gives CASSEGSGVLEQYF. The chain uses TRBV9 and TRBJ2-7; D is undetermined. The CDR3 consists of 14 residues. Trimming took 3 bases from V and 7 from J, leaving 17 bases between them. Germline V gene data show CDR1 as SGDLS and CDR2 as YYNGEE.

This clone has just one count. The chain carries TRBV6-1 and TRBJ2-7; 8 nucleotides line up with TRBD2. Trimming cost V 8 bases and J 3 bases; bases outside gene matches: 12. The CDR3 contains 15 residues. Germline CDR1 reads MNHNS; CDR2 reads SASEGT. This CDR3 reads CASGTATSADYEQYF. CDR3 nucleotides: TGTGCCAGCGGAACCGCGACTAGCGCCGACTACGAGCAGTACTTC.

V is TRBV4-3 and J is TRBJ2-2, with 11 bases aligning to TRBD2. This CDR3 has 17 amino acids. The germline CDR1 and CDR2 sequences are LGHNA and YSLEER. With V trimmed by 0 bases and J by 5 bases, 5 bases remained unmatched. CDR3 coding DNA: TGCGCCAGCAGCCAAGAGTTACTAGCGGGAGAAACCGGGGAGCTGTTTTTT. Protein sequence: CASSQELLAGETGELFF.

The chain links TRBV10-3 to TRBJ2-7; tentatively, D is TRBD1 or TRBD2 (6 bases each). The CDR3 runs to 14 residues. Trimming left V 2 bases short and J 6 bases short, with 14 bases between. Per the germline V gene, CDR1 is ENHRY and CDR2 is SYGVKD. The CDR3 loop reads CAISENGGLGEQYF. CDR3 DNA sequence: TGTGCCATCAGTGAGAATGGGGGGCTGGGCGAGCAGTACTTC.

As DNA, the CDR3 is TGCGCCAGCAGCCTCCGGGGGGACCCCGATAGCAATCAGCCCCAGCATTTT. Translated: CASSLRGDPDSNQPQHF. V and J are TRBV4-1 and TRBJ1-5; the D gene is possibly TRBD1 (5 bases). This CDR3 has 17 residues. V lost 4 bases to trimming and J lost 0 bases, with 16 bases between them. Germline V gives CDR1 MGHRA, CDR2 YSYEKL.

The chain uses TRBV10-2 and TRBJ2-7; TRBD2 is a possible D gene (6 bases). The germline V gene encodes CDR1 WSHSY and CDR2 SAAADI. This CDR3 spans 15 amino acids. V was cut by 4 bases and J by 6 bases, with 19 bases left in between. The CDR3 bases are TGCGCCAGCAGTGGTCTAGGTTTAGGAGGGCTCGAGCAGTACTTC. Translation: CASSGLGLGGLEQYF.

J is TRBJ1-4 and V is TRBV27; D is perhaps TRBD1 (6 bases). V gave up 4 bases and J gave up 8 bases, with 20 bases separating them. Germline values: CDR1 MNHEY, CDR2 SMNVEV (reference sequence). This CDR3 contains 16 residues. CDR3: CASSSGASGLYEKLFF. As DNA, the CDR3 is TGTGCCAGCAGTTCGGGGGCGAGTGGGCTATACGAAAAACTGTTTTTT.

This clone is labeled as medium-sized. The chain has TRBV5-5 and TRBJ2-1, with a possible D match to TRBD1 (6 bases). The CDR3 runs to 14 residues. V was clipped by 6 bases and J by 0 bases, with 10 bases between them. CDR1 is SGHKS, CDR2 YYEKEE, per germline (reference sequence). This chain's CDR3 is CASIRDTSYNEQFF. As DNA, the CDR3 is TGTGCCAGCATCAGGGACACCTCCTACAATGAGCAGTTCTTC.

This clone was counted a single time. This chain links TRBV27 with TRBJ2-5; 7 nucleotides agree with TRBD1. Germline CDR1 MNHEY, CDR2 SMNVEV (reference sequence). The CDR3 extends over 13 amino acids. With V trimmed by 8 bases and J by 5 bases, 8 bases remained unmatched. The CDR3 protein is CASCDRVGETQYF. The CDR3 DNA reads as TGTGCCAGCTGTGACAGGGTGGGCGAGACCCAGTACTTC.

This CDR3 is CSAYTDTQYF. Written as DNA, the CDR3 is TGCAGTGCTTACACAGATACGCAGTATTTT. The genes are TRBV20-1 and TRBJ2-3; no reliable D call. V lost 5 bases and J lost 2, with 2 bases in between. The CDR3 has 10 amino acids. CDR1 and CDR2 from the germline V gene are DFQATT and SNEGSKA (reference sequence).

The chain joins TRBV5-4 to TRBJ2-1; 12 nucleotides align to TRBD2. Germline lookup yields CDR1 SGHNT and CDR2 YYREEE (reference sequence). Trimming at V came to 4 bases and at J to 4 bases, leaving 3 bases not matched to a gene. CDR3 size: 15 residues. The CDR3 bases are TGTGCCAGCAGCGATGGACTAGCGGGGTACAATGAGCAGTTCTTC. Its translation is CASSDGLAGYNEQFF.

CDR3: CASSETGPTKNIQYF. Written as DNA, the CDR3 is TGTGCCAGCAGTGAAACAGGTCCGACCAAAAACATTCAGTACTTC. This chain links TRBV6-1 with TRBJ2-4; tentatively, D is TRBD1 (5 bases). Germline V gene sequence: CDR1 MNHNS, CDR2 SASEGT. The CDR3 is made up of 15 amino acids. V shed 2 bases and J shed 2 bases, with 10 bases lying between them.

The genes are TRBV7-3 and TRBJ2-2; D is possibly TRBD1 (5 bases). Trimming left V 5 bases short and J 6 bases short, with 10 bases between. CDR1 and CDR2 from the germline V gene are SGHTA and FQGTGA. This CDR3 is built from 13 residues. For the CDR3, the DNA is TGTGCCAGCAGCCGCAAAGGGGCCGGGGAGCTGTTTTTT. Its protein product is CASSRKGAGELFF.

In this sample, this clone turned up once. The chain combines TRBV15 with TRBJ2-7, with D perhaps matching TRBD1 (6 bases). Trimming took 1 base from V and 0 from J, leaving 7 bases between them. The CDR3 contains 14 residues. Germline values: CDR1 LNHNV, CDR2 YYDKDF (reference sequence). CDR3: CATSRGGGSYEQYF. CDR3 in DNA: TGTGCCACCAGCAGAGGAGGGGGCTCCTACGAGCAGTACTTC.

The V call is TRBV28, the J call TRBJ2-3; D unclear. The germline gives CDR1 MDHEN, CDR2 SYDVKM. V dropped 5 bases and J dropped 8 bases, with 8 bases sitting between them. The CDR3 sequence is 11 residues long. DNA of the CDR3: TGTGCCAGCAGTCTCCAGCTTACGCAGTATTTT. This translates into CASSLQLTQYF. Using reference TRBV28 and TRBJ2-3 for the parts outside the CDR3, the full variable domain is DVKVTQSSRYLVKRTGEKVFLECVQDMDHENMFWYRQDPGLGLRLIYFSYDVKMKEKGDIPEGYSVSREKKERFSLILESASTNQTSMYLCASSLQLTQYFGPGTRLTVL.

This rearrangement joins TRBV29-1 to TRBJ2-3, with 12 positions matching TRBD1. The V gene end was trimmed by 2 bases and the J gene end by 6 bases; junction bases not matched to a gene: 3. Germline CDR1 SQVTM, CDR2 ANQGSEA. The length of the CDR3 is 14 residues. This CDR3 is CSVERGTGGDTQYF. The CDR3 coding sequence is TGCAGCGTTGAACGGGGGACAGGGGGCGATACGCAGTATTTT.

The V and J genes are TRBV9 and TRBJ1-5; D is ambiguous. Trimming cost V 1 base and J 11 bases, with 16 bases left between them. The CDR3 is 14 residues long. The germline V gene encodes CDR1 SGDLS and CDR2 YYNGEE. The CDR3 DNA is TGTGCCAGCAGCGTATATGGCTTAGTAGGGACCCAGCATTTT. It codes for CASSVYGLVGTQHF.